This T cell receptor (beta chain) was profiled in a study of shared clonotypes between healthy human individuals. Study context: A couple of women and a few men aged 18 to 49 made up the donors.

Execution of the assay was at deep level. Method: immunoSEQ multiplex PCR; TCRdb's copy keeps in-frame clones and lacks some. This sample has about 480,000 clones, with more than 65% found just once. The CDR3 contains 13 residues. V was trimmed by 6 bases and J by 4 bases, leaving 12 bases between them. CDR1 and CDR2 (germline): MDHEN, SYDVKM. The sequence came from a woman in her forties in good health. Some clones in this sample may be carry-over from other donors' samples. The specimen was PBMCs. The chain uses TRBV28 and TRBJ1-1, with D hard to call. This CDR3 reads CASSPRSGTEAFF. The DNA of the CDR3 is TGTGCCAGCAGCCCGAGGTCGGGCACTGAAGCTTTCTTT. Supplemented by reference TRBV28 and TRBJ1-1, the full variable domain reads DVKVTQSSRYLVKRTGEKVFLECVQDMDHENMFWYRQDPGLGLRLIYFSYDVKMKEKGDIPEGYSVSREKKERFSLILESASTNQTSMYLCASSPRSGTEAFFGQGTRLTVV.